This T cell receptor (beta chain) was sequenced in a study of blood T cell repertoires in COVID-19. Study as a whole: Samples came from the United States, Italy and Spain, spanning acute and convalescent COVID-19.

All enrollees were roughly 18 to 95 years old and from about 25 US areas. Cohorts were determined from participant-reported clinical history. The recovered donors of Cohort 3 showed two negative PCRs, clearance, or symptom resolution. This CDR3 has 12 amino acids. Trimming removed 3 bases at V and 2 bases at J, with 4 bases between. Germline lookup yields CDR1 LNHDA and CDR2 SQIVND (reference sequence). The repertoire was sequenced with immunoSEQ multiplex PCR; TCRdb's copy has only in-frame clones and lacks some. The profile shows fewer than 200,000 clones, 84% of them singletons. This sequence joins TRBV19 and TRBJ1-1; no clear D. The receptor was derived from a man between 45 and 60 years old who had recovered from COVID-19. Specimen: PBMCs or T cells enriched from blood (not recorded which). CDR3 in DNA: TGTGCCAGTAGTATTTTAAACACTGAAGCTTTCTTT. This gives the protein CASSILNTEAFF. The full variable domain, in which reference TRBV19 and TRBJ1-1 provide the parts outside the CDR3, is DGGITQSPKYLFRKEGQNVTLSCEQNLNHDAMYWYRQDPGQGLRLIYYSQIVNDFQKGDIAEGYSVSREKKESFPLTVTSAQKNPTAFYLCASSILNTEAFFGQGTRLTVV.